This T cell receptor beta chain was captured by sequencing in a study of cytomegalovirus exposure and HLA in healthy donors. This clone appeared once. Antigen specificity is unknown. From germline, CDR1 is MNHEY and CDR2 SVGAGI. The CDR3 sequence is 13 residues long. Between the trimmed V and J ends, which lost 8 bases and 4 bases, there was a span of 15 bases. The PCR was carried out with 60 Vbeta primers and 13 Jbeta primers. TCRdb's table, derived via immunoSEQ multiplex PCR, lists solely in-frame clones and lacks some. The sample consists of around 300,000 clones, 80% to 90% of them appearing once. Findings and caveats of the study: There were approximately 150 TCR beta chains listed as cytomegalovirus-associated.

The clonotype comes from a woman aged 40-49 years in good health and CMV-seropositive. The sequencing input was PBMCs. V gene TRBV6-5 combines with J gene TRBJ2-7; perhaps TRBD2 as D (6 bases). CDR3 protein: CASYGGEPYEQYF. CDR3 in DNA: TGTGCCAGCTACGGGGGAGAGCCTTACGAGCAGTACTTC.